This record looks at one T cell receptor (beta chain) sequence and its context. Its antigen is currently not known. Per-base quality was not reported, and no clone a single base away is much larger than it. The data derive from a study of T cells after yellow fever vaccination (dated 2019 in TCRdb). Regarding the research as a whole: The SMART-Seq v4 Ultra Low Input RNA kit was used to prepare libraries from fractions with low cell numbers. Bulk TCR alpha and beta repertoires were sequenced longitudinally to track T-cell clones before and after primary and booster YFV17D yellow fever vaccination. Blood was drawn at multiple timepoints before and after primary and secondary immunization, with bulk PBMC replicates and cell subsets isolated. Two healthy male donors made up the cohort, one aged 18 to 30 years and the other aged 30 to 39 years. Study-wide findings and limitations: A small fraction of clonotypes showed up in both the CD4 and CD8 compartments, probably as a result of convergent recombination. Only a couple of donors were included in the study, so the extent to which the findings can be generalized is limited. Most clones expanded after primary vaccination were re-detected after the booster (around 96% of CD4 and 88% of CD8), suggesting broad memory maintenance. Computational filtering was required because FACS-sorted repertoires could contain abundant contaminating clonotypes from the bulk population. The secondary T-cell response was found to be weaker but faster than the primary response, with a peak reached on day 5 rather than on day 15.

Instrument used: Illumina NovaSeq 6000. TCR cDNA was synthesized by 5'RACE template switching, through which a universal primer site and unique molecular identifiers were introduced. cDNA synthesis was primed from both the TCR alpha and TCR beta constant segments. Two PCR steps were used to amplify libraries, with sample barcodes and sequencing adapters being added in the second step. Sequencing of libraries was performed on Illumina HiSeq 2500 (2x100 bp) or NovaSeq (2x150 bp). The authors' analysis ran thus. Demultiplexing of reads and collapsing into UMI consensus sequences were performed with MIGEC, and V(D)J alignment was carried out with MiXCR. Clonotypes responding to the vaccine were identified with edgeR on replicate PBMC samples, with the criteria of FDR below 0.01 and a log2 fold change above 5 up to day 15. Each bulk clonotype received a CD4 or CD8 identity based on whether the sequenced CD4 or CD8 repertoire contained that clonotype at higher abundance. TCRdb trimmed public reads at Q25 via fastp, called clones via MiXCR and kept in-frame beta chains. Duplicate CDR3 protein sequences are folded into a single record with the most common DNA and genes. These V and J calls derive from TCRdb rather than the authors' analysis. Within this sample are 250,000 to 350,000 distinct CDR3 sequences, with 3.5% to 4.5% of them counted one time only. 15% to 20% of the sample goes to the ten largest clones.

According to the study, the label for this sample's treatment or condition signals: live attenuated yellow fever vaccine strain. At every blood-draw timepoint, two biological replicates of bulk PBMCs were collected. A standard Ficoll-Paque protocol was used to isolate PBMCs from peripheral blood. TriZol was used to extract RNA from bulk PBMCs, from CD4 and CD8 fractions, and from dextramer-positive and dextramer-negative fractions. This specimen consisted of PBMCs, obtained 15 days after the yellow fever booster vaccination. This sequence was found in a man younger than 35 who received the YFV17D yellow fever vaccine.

The CDR3 reads CATSDRIGNTQYF. The nucleotides are TGTGCCACCAGTGATCGAATCGGCAATACGCAGTATTTT. The rearranged chain carries TRBV24-1 and TRBJ2-3; too little of a D gene remains to name it. The germline V gene encodes CDR1 KGHDR and CDR2 SFDVKD. Including the terminal cysteine and phenylalanine, the CDR3 comprises 13 residues. The kept DNA is CDR3 alone, 39 bases in frame from the first base. The junction carries 10 bases between V and J, which are trimmed by 3 bases and 7 bases respectively.